This T cell receptor beta chain was captured by sequencing in a study of blood T cell repertoires in COVID-19. Study summary: Collection of acute and convalescent COVID-19 samples took place in the United States, Italy and Spain. T cells, B-cell-depleted T cells, or PBMCs provided the cDNA or gDNA that served as material.

CDR1 and CDR2 from the germline V gene are MDHEN and SYDVKM. Losses at the gene ends were 6 bases for V and 1 base for J; bases not matched to a gene: 1. CDR3 length: 14 residues. In the authors' workflow: Counts of nucleated cells, estimated from reference gene primer amplification, were obtained. Clones were sequenced by immunoSEQ multiplex PCR, and TCRdb holds only the in-frame ones, with some missing. That table gives V, J and clone size, and the DNA gave D and trimming. There are approximately 200,000 clones in the sample; roughly 81% occur only once, and roughly 2.6% lies in the top ten. The sequenced material came from peripheral blood. This chain links TRBV28 with TRBJ2-3; 10 nucleotides align to TRBD2. The TCR sequence derives from a man aged 45 to 65 who had recovered from COVID-19. The CDR3 region has the DNA TGTGCCAGCAGCCTAGCGGGAGGCACAGATACGCAGTATTTT. The encoded protein is CASSLAGGTDTQYF.